The clone carrying this T cell receptor beta chain appeared a few times. Authors' analysis steps: Researchers report that nucleated cell counts were estimated from reference gene primer amplification. Sequenced by immunoSEQ multiplex PCR; TCRdb stores in-frame clones only, minus some. That table furnishes V, J and clone size, whereas the DNA furnished D and trimming. The table lists about 200,000 clones, about four fifths of them singletons, with around 9.3% in the top ten. CDR1 SNHLY and CDR2 FYNNEI come from the germline V gene. V lost 6 bases, J lost 8 bases, and 7 bases stayed unmatched. This CDR3 has 14 amino acids. This entry is derived from a study of blood T cell repertoires in COVID-19.

Material for sequencing was PBMCs or T cells enriched from blood (not recorded which). The source of this sequence is a woman in her forties or fifties with acute COVID-19. This sequence joins TRBV2 and TRBJ1-4; 9 bases agree with TRBD1. This CDR3 is CASRSGTGKEKLFF. The CDR3 DNA reads TGTGCCAGCAGGAGTGGGACAGGGAAGGAAAAACTGTTTTTT. The full variable domain, rest sourced from reference TRBV2 and TRBJ1-4, is EPEVTQTPSHQVTQMGQEVILRCVPISNHLYFYWYRQILGQKVEFLVSFYNNEISEKSEIFDDQFSVERPDGSNFTLKIRSTKLEDSAMYFCASRSGTGKEKLFFGSGTQLSVL.